This TCR beta chain was captured in a study of long-term antiretroviral therapy in people with HIV. The table lists this clone with a count of one. This was the immunoSEQ v3.0 assay at survey level. The method was immunoSEQ multiplex PCR; TCRdb's version includes in-frame clones alone and lacks a portion of them. The sample lists fewer than 30,000 clones, more than 65% occurring once. V lost 5 bases, J lost 7 bases, and 7 bases stayed unmatched. The CDR3 length is 13 residues. CDR1 SGHRS and CDR2 YFSETQ come from the germline V gene. The TCR originated in a man younger than 40 with HIV. This sequence joins TRBV5-1 and TRBJ1-2, with 8 bases identical to TRBD1. This sample comprised unsorted PBMCs, obtained 4.4 years after starting antiretroviral therapy. The CDR3 DNA is TGCGCCAGCAGGCCGACAGGGGTGGGTGGCTACACCTTC. Translated: CASRPTGVGGYTF.